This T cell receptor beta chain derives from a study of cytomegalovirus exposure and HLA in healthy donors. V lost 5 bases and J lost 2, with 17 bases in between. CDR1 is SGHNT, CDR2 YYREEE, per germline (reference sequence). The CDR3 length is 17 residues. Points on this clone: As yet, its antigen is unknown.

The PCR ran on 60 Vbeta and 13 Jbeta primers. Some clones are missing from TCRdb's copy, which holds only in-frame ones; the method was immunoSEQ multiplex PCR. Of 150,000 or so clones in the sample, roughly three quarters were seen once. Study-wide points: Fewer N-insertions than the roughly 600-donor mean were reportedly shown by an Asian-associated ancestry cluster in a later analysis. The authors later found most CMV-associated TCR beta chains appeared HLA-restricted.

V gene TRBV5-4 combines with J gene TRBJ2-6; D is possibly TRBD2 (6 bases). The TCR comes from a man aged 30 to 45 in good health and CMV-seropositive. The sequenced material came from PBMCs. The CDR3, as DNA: TGTGCCAGCAGTTCCGGGCCGAGGGAGGCTGGGGCCAACGTCCTGACTTTC. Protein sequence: CASSSGPREAGANVLTF.